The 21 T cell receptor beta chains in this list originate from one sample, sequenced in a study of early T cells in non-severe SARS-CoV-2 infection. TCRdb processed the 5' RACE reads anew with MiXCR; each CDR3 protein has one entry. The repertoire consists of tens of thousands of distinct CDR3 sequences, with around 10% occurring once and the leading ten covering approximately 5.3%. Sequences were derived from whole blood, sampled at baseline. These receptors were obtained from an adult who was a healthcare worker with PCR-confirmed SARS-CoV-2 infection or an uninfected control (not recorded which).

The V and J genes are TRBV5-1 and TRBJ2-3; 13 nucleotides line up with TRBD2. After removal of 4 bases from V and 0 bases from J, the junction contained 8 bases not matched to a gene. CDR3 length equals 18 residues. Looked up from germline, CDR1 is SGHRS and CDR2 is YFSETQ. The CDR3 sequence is CASSKGLAGTLSTDTQYF. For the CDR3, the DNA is TGCGCCAGCAGCAAGGGACTAGCGGGGACATTGAGCACAGATACGCAGTATTTT.

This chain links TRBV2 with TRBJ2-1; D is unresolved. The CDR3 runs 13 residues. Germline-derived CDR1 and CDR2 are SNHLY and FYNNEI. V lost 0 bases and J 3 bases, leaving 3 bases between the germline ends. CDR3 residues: CASSEASYNEQFF. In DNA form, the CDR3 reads TGTGCCAGCAGTGAAGCTAGCTACAATGAGCAGTTCTTC. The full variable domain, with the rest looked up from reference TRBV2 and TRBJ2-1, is EPEVTQTPSHQVTQMGQEVILRCVPISNHLYFYWYRQILGQKVEFLVSFYNNEISEKSEIFDDQFSVERPDGSNFTLKIRSTKLEDSAMYFCASSEASYNEQFFGPGTRLTVL.

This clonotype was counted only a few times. This CDR3 is CASRRSRGGGELFF. CDR3 in DNA: TGTGCCAGCAGACGGAGCAGGGGAGGCGGGGAGCTGTTTTTT. This chain joins TRBV11-2 and TRBJ2-2; D possibly matches TRBD1 or TRBD2 (6 bases each). The V end was cut by 6 bases, the J end by 7 bases, with 15 bases between. The CDR3 sequence is 14 residues long. CDR1 and CDR2 (germline): SGHAT, FQNNGV.

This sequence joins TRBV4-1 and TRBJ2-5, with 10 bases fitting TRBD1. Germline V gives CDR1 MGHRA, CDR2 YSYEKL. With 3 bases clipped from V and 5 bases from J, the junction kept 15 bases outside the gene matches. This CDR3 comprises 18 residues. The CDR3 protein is CASSHLFLRDRGPETQYF. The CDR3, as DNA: TGCGCCAGCAGCCACTTGTTTTTAAGGGACAGGGGACCGGAGACCCAGTACTTC.

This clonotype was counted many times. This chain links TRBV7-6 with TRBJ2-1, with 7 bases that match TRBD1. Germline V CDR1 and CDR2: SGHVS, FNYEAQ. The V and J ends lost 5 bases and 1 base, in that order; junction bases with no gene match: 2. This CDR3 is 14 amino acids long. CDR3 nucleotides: TGTGCCAGCAGCCCGGGACAGTCCTACAATGAGCAGTTCTTC. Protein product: CASSPGQSYNEQFF.

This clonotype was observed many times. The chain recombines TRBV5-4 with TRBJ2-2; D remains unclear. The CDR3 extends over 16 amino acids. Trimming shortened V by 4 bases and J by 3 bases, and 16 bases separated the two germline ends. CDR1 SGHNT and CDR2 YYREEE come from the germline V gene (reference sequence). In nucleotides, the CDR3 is TGTGCCAGCAGCCCTATTGGCGCTACGGACACCGGGGAGCTGTTTTTT. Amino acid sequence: CASSPIGATDTGELFF. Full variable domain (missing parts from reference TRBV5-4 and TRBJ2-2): ETGVTQSPTHLIKTRGQQVTLRCSSQSGHNTVSWYQQALGQGPQFIFQYYREEENGRGNFPPRFSGLQFPNYSSELNVNALELDDSALYLCASSPIGATDTGELFFGEGSRLTVL.

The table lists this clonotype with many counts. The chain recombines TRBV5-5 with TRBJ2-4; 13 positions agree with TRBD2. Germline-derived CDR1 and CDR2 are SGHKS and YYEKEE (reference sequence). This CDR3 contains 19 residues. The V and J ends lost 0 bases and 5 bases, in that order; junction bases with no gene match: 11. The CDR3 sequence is CASSLVGTSGTSNQNIQYF. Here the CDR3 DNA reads TGTGCCAGCAGCTTGGTTGGGACTAGCGGGACCTCCAATCAAAACATTCAGTACTTC.

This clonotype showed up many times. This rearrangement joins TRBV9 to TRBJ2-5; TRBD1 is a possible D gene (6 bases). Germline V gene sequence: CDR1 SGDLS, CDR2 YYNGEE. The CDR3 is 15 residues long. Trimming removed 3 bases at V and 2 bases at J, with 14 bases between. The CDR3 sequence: CASSAAWGRQETQYF. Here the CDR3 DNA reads TGTGCCAGCAGCGCCGCTTGGGGGCGACAAGAGACCCAGTACTTC.

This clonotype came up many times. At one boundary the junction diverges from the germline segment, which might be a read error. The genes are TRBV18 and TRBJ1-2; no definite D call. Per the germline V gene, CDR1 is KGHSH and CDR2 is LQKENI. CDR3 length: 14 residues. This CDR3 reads CASSPDPAIPPAEF. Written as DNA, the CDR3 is TGTGCCAGCTCACCGGACCCGGCGATTCCGCCGGCCGAATTC.

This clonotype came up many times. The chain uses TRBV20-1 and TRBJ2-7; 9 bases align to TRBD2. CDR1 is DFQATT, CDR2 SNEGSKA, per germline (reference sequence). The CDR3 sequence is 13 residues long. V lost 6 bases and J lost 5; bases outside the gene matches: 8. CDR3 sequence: CSASGRLENEQYF. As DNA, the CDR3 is TGCAGTGCCAGCGGGAGGCTCGAAAACGAGCAGTACTTC.

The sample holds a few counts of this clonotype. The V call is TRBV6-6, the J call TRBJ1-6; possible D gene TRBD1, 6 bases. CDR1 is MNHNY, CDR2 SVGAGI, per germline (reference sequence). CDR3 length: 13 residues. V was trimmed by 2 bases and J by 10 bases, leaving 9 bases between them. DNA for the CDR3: TGTGCCAGCAGTTACAGGGGGGAATCACCCCTCCACTTT. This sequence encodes CASSYRGESPLHF.

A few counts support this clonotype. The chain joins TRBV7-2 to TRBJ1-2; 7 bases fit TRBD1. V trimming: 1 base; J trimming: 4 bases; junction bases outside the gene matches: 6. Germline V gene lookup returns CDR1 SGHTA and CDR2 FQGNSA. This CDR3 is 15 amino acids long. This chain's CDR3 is CASSLGQGGIYGYTF. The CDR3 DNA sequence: TGTGCCAGCAGCTTAGGACAGGGCGGCATCTATGGCTACACCTTC.

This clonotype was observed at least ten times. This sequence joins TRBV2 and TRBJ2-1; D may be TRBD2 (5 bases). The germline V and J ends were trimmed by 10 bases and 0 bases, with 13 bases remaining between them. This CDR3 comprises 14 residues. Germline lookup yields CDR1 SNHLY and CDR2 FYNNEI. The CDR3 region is CATYAGSSYNEQFF. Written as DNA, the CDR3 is TGTGCCACCTACGCGGGTAGCTCCTACAATGAGCAGTTCTTC.

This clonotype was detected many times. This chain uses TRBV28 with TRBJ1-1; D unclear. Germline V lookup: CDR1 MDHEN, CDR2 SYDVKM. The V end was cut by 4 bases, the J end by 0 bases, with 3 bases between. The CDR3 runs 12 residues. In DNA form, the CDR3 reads TGTGCCAGCAGTTGGATGAACACTGAAGCTTTCTTT. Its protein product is CASSWMNTEAFF.

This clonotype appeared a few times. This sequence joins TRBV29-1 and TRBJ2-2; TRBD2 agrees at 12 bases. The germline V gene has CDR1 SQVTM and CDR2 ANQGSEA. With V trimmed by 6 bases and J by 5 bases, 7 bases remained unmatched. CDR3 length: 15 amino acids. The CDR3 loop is CSVRAGLAGTGELFF. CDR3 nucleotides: TGCAGCGTGAGGGCCGGACTAGCGGGGACCGGGGAGCTGTTTTTT.

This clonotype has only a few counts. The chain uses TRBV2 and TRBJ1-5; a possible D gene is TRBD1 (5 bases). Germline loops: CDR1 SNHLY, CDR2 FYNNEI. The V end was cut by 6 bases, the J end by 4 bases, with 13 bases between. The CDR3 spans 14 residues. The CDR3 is CASSKLSGNQPQHF. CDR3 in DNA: TGTGCCAGCAGCAAGTTGTCAGGGAATCAGCCCCAGCATTTT.

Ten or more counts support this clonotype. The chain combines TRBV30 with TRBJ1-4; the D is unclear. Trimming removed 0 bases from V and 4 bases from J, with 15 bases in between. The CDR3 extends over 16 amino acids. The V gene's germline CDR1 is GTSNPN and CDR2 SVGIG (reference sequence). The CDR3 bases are TGTGCCTGGAGTGTACCAGTGGGAGGAGTTAATGAAAAACTGTTTTTT. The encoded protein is CAWSVPVGGVNEKLFF.

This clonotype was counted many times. Written as DNA, the CDR3 is TGTGCCAGCAGCGAACAGGTAGCGACTGAAGCTTTCTTT. Translated, it gives CASSEQVATEAFF. The genes are TRBV25-1 and TRBJ1-1, with a weak D call TRBD1 (5 bases). Trimming removed 6 bases at V and 5 bases at J, with 13 bases between. The length of the CDR3 is 13 residues. Germline V gives CDR1 MGHDK, CDR2 SYGVNS.

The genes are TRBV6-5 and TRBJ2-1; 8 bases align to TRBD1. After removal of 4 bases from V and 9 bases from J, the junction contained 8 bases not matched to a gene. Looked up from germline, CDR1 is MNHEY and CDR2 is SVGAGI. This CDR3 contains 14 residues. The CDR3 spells CASSFGTGPIEQFF. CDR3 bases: TGTGCCAGCAGTTTCGGGACAGGACCTATTGAGCAGTTCTTC.

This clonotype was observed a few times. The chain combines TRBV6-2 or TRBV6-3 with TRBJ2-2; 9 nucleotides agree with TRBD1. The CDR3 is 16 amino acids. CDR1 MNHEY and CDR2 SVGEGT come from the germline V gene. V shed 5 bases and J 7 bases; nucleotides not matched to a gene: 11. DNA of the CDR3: TGTGCCAGCAGTCAAATGCCCGGGACAGGGAACGGGGAGCTGTTTTTT. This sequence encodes CASSQMPGTGNGELFF.

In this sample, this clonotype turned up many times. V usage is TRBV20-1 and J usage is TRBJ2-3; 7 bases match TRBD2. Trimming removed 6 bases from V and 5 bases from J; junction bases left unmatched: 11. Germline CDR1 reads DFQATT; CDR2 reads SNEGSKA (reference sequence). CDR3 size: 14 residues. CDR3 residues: CSAAKSAGLDTQYF. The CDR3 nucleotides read TGCAGTGCCGCTAAATCAGCGGGGCTAGATACGCAGTATTTT.